This section outlines one T cell receptor beta chain sequence together with its context. Amplification targeted TCR beta CDR3 regions from RNA transcripts. HTBI primers were employed in a first-round RT-PCR of the TCR CDR3. TCRdb ran MiXCR on the multiplex PCR reads and lists one entry per CDR3 protein. This table holds roughly 280,000 distinct CDR3 sequences, over 15% found once. Inclusion characteristics of ophthalmopathy patients comprised a Clinical Activity Score of at least 3, a NOSPECS grade of at least 4, and duration under 3 months. Used for diagnoses were clinical symptoms, serum thyroxine and TRAb, thyroid ultrasound and orbital computed tomography. PBMCs were sourced from roughly 10 ml fresh peripheral blood. This record belongs to a study of T cells in Graves' hyperthyroidism and ophthalmopathy. Looking at the study overall: Peripheral blood was obtained at initial diagnosis, preceding any treatment.

V lost 7 bases and J lost 8; bases outside the gene matches: 7. The CDR3 totals 13 residues. In germline, CDR1 is SQVTM, CDR2 ANQGSEA. The genes are TRBV29-1 and TRBJ2-1, with 11 bases aligning to TRBD2. The source is a woman in her sixties with Graves' ophthalmopathy. Input material: blood. CDR3 sequence reads: CSARLAGPDEQFF. The CDR3 DNA sequence: TGCAGCGCCCGACTAGCGGGACCCGATGAGCAGTTCTTC.